Listed here are 3 T cell receptor beta chains from one sample, sequenced in a study of cytotoxic CD8 clonotypes in ibrutinib-treated CLL. Using immunoSEQ multiplex PCR, the repertoire was profiled, and TCRdb retains in-frame clones only, with some absent. The data show about 160,000 clones, nearly 90% seen once. Sequencing was performed on PBMCs, taken at disease progression, from a patient treated with ibrutinib. These receptors originate from a human donor with chronic lymphocytic leukemia.

The chain has TRBV30 and TRBJ2-2; D gene unclear. Trimming left V 2 bases short and J 4 bases short, with 29 bases between. Per germline, CDR1 GTSNPN and CDR2 SVGIG (reference sequence). This CDR3 is 20 amino acids long. The CDR3 sequence is CAWSLRLWSGVKDSTGELFF. CDR3 DNA: TGTGCCTGGAGTCTACGTCTTTGGTCGGGCGTAAAGGATAGCACCGGGGAGCTGTTTTTT.

The chain joins TRBV5-1 to TRBJ2-7, with 9 bases lining up with TRBD1. The CDR3 runs to 14 residues. CDR1 is SGHRS and CDR2 is YFSETQ in the germline V gene. V lost 4 bases and J lost 5; bases outside the gene matches: 7. As DNA, the CDR3 is TGCGCCAGCAGCGCGGGACAGGGACTCGACGAGCAGTACTTC. Its translation: CASSAGQGLDEQYF.

The chain carries TRBV7-2 and TRBJ2-7; 7 positions match TRBD2. CDR3 size: 16 residues. Unmatched junction bases numbered 9, after V lost 0 bases and J lost 4 bases. Germline V gene sequence: CDR1 SGHTA, CDR2 FQGNSA. CDR3 bases: TGTGCCAGCAGCTTAGCGCGAACTAGCGACCCATACGAGCAGTACTTC. Translating gives CASSLARTSDPYEQYF.